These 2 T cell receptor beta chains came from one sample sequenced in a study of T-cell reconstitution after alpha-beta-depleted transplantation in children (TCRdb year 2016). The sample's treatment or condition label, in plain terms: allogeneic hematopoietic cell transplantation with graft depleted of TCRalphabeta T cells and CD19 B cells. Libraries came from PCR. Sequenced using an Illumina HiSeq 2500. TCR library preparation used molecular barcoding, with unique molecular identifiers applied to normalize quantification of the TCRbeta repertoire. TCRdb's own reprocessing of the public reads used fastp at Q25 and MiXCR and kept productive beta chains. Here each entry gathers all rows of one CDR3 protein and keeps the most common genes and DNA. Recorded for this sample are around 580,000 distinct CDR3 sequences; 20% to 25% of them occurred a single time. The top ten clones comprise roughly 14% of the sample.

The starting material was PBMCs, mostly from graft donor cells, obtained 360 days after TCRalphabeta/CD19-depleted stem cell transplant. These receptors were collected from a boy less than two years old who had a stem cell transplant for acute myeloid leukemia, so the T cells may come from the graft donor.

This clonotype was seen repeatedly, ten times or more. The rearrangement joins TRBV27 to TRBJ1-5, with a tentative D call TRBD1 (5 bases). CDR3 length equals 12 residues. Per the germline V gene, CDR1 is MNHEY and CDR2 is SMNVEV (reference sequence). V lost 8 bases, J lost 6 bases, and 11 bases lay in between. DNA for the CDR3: TGTGCCAGCGGAGGGGTCGGTCAGCCCCAGCATTTT. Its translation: CASGGVGQPQHF.

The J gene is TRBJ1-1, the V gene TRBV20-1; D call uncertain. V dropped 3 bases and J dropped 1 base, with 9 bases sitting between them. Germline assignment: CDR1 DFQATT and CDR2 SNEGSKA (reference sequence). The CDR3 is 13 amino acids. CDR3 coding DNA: TGCAGTGCTAGCAGTGCACAGAACACTGAAGCTTTCTTT. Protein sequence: CSASSAQNTEAFF.